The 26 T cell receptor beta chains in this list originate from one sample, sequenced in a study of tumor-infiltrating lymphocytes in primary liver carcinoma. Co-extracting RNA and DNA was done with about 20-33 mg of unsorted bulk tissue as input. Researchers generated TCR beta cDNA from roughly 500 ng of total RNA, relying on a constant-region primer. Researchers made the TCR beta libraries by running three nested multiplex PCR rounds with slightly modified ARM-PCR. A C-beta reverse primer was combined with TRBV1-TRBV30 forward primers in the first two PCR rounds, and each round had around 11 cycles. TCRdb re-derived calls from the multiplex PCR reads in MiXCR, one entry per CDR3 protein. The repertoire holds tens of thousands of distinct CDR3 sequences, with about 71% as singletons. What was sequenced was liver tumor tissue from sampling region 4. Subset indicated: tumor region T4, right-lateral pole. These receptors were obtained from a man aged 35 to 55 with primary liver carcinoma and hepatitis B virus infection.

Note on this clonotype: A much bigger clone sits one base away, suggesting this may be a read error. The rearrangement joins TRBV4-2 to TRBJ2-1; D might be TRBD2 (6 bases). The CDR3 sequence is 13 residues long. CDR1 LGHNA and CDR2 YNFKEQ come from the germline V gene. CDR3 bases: TGTGCCATCAGCCAAGATTGGGGGGATGAGCAGTTCTTC. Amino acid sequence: CAISQDWGDEQFF.

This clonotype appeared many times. The CDR3 DNA reads TGCAGCGTTGAAGTGATGCAGGGGGCGAGTGAGCAGTTCTTC. It is translated as CSVEVMQGASEQFF. The chain recombines TRBV29-1 with TRBJ2-1; 8 bases match TRBD1. The V gene end was trimmed by 1 base and the J gene end by 9 bases; junction bases not matched to a gene: 8. The germline V gene has CDR1 SQVTM and CDR2 ANQGSEA. The CDR3 loop spans 14 amino acids.

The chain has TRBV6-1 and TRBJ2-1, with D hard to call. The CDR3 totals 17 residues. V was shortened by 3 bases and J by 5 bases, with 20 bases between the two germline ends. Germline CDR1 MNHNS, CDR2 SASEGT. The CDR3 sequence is CASSDTIQLLLHNEQFF. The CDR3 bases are TGTGCCAGCAGTGATACCATACAGCTCCTCTTGCACAATGAGCAGTTCTTC.

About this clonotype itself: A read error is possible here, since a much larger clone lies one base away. CDR3 DNA: TGTGCCAGCAGCTCACAGGGGTCCTACTATGGCTACACCTTC. Its translation is CASSSQGSYYGYTF. The J gene is TRBJ1-2, the V gene TRBV13, with 7 bases that match TRBD1. The CDR3 has 14 amino acids. V gave up 4 bases and J gave up 3 bases; unmatched junction bases: 5. CDR1 and CDR2 (germline): PRHDT, FYEKMQ (reference sequence).

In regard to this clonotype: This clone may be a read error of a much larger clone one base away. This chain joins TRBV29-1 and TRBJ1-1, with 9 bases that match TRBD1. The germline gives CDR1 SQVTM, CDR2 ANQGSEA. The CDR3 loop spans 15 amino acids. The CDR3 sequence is CNGTGGWGMNTEAFF. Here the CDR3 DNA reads TGCAACGGTACAGGGGGCTGGGGGATGAACACTGAAGCTTTCTTT.

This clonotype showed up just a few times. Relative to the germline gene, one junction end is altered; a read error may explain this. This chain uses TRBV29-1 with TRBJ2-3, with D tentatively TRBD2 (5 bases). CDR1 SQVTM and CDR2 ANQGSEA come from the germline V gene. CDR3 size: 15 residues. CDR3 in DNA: TGCAGCGTTGAGGGCGGGCCCGGCATCACAGAAACGCAGTATTTT. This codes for CSVEGGPGITETQYF.

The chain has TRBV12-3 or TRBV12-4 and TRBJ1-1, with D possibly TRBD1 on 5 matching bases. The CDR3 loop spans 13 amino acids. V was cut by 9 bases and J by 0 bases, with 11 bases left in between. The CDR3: CARSRQLNTEAFF. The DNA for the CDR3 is TGTGCCAGGAGTCGACAGTTGAACACTGAAGCTTTCTTT.

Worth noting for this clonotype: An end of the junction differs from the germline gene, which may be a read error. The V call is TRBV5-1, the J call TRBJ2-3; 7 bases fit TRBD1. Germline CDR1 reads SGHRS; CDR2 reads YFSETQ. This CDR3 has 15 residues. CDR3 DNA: TGCGCCAGCAGCCTGACAGGGTTGACACCAGATACGCATTATTTT. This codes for CASSLTGLTPDTHYF. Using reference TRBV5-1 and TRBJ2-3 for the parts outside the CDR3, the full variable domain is KAGVTQTPRYLIKTRGQQVTLSCSPISGHRSVSWYQQTPGQGLQFLFEYFSETQRNKGNFPGRFSGRQFSNSRSEMNVSTLELGDSALYLCASSLTGLTPDTHYFGPGTRLTVL.

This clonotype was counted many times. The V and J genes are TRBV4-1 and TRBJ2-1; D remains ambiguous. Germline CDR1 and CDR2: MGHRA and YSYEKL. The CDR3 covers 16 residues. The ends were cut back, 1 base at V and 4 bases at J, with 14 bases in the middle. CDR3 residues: CASSQAVGPPYNEQFF. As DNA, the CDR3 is TGCGCCAGCAGCCAAGCCGTCGGACCCCCTTACAATGAGCAGTTCTTC.

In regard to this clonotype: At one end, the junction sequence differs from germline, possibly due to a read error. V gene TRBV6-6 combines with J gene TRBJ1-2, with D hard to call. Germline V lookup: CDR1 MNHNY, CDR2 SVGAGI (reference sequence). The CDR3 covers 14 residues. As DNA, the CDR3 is TGTGCCTCCTATGTGGAGCCAGCTAACTATAGCTACACCTTC. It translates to CASYVEPANYSYTF.

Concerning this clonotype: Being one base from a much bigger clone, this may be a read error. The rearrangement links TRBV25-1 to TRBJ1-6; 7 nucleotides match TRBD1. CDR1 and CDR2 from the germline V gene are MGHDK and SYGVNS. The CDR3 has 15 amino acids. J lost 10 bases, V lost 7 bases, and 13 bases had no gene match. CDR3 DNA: TGTGCCAGCAAAAGCGACAGGGCAGGAACCTCACCCCTCCACTTT. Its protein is CASKSDRAGTSPLHF.

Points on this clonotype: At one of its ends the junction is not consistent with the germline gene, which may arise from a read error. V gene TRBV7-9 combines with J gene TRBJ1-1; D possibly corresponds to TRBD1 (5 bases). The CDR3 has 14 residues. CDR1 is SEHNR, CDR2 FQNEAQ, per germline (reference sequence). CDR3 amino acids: CTSSRDSGSTEALF. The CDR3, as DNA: TGTACCAGCAGCCGAGACAGCGGATCCACTGAAGCTCTCTTC.

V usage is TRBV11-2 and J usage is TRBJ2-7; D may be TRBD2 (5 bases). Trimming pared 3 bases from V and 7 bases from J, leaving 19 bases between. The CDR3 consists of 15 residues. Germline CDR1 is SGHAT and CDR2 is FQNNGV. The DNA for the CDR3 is TGTGCCAGCAGCTTGAATCTCGGGGTTATCTATGAGCAGTACTTC. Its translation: CASSLNLGVIYEQYF. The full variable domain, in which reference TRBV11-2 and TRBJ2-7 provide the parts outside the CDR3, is EAGVAQSPRYKIIEKRQSVAFWCNPISGHATLYWYQQILGQGPKLLIQFQNNGVVDDSQLPKDRFSAERLKGVDSTLKIQPAKLEDSAVYLCASSLNLGVIYEQYFGPGTRLTVT.

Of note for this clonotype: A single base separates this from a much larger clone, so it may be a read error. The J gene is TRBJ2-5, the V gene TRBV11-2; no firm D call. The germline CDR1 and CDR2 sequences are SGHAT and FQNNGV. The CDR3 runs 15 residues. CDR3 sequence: CVSSLGTGSQETQYF. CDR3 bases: TGTGTCAGCAGCTTAGGAACGGGCAGTCAAGAGACCCAGTACTTC.

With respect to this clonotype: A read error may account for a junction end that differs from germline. The CDR3 DNA reads as TGTACCAGCAGTTTAGAGGGGACCCAGTATTTC. It is translated as CTSSLEGTQYF. This rearrangement joins TRBV12-3 or TRBV12-4 to TRBJ2-5; D may match TRBD1 or TRBD2 (5 bases each). There are 11 residues in the CDR3.

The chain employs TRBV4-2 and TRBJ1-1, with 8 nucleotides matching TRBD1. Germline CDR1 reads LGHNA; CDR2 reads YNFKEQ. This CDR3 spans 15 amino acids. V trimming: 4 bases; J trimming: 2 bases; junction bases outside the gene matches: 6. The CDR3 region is CASSRTDRDNTEAFF. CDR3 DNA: TGTGCCAGCAGCCGGACGGACAGGGATAACACTGAAGCTTTCTTT.

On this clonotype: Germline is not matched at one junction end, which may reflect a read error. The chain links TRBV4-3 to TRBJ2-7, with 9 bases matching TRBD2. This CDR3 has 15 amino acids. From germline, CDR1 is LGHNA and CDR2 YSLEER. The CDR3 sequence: CASSPNRAGGYEQYF. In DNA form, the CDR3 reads TGCGCCAGCAGCCCCAATCGAGCGGGAGGCTACGAGCAGTATTTC.

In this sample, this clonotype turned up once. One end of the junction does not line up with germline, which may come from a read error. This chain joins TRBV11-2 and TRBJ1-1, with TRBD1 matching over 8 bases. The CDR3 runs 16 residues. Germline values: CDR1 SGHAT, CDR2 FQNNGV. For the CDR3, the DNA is TGTGCCAGGAGCTTAGCATACAGGGGGACGGGAACTGAAGCCTTCTTT. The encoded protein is CARSLAYRGTGTEAFF. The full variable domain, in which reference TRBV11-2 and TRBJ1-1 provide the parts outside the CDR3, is EAGVAQSPRYKIIEKRQSVAFWCNPISGHATLYWYQQILGQGPKLLIQFQNNGVVDDSQLPKDRFSAERLKGVDSTLKIQPAKLEDSAVYLCARSLAYRGTGTEAFFGQGTRLTVV.

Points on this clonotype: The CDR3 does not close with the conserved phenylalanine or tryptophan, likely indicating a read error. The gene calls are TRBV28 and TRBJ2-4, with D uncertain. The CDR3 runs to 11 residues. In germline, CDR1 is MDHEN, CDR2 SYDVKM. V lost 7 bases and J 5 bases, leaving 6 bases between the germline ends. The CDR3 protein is CASTGQNIQYI. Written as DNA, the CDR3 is TGTGCCAGCACCGGGCAAAACATTCAGTACATC.

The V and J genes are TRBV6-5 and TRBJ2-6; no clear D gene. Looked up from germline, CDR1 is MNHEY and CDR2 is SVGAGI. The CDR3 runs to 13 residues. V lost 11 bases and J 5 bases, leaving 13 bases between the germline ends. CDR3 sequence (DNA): TGTGCCGTCACCGAGTGGTGGGCCAACGTCCTGACTTTC. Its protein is CAVTEWWANVLTF.

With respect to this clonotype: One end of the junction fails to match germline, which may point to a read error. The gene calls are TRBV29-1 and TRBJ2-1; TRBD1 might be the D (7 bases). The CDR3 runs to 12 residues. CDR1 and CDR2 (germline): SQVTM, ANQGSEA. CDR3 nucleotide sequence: TGCAGCCCCCTCCCAGGGGGGAATGAGCACTTCTTC. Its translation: CSPLPGGNEHFF.

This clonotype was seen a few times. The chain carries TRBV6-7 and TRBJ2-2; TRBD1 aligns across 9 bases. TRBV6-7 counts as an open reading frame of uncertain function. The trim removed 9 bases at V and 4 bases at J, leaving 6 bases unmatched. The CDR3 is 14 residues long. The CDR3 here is CARSDRGVTGELFF. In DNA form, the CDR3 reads TGTGCCAGAAGCGACAGGGGGGTCACCGGGGAGCTGTTTTTT.

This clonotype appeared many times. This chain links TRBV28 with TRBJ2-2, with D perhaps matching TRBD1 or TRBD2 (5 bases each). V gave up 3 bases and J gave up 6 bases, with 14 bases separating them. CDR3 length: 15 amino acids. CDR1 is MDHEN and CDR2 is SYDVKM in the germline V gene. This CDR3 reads CASSLFGAGPGELFF. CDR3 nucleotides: TGTGCCAGCAGTTTGTTCGGGGCCGGGCCCGGGGAGCTGTTTTTT.

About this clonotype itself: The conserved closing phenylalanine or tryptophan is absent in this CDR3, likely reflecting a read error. The CDR3 is CASTLTGLAGETQYS. The CDR3 nucleotides are TGCGCCAGCACCCTCACGGGACTAGCGGGAGAGACCCAGTACTCC. The chain couples TRBV11-1 to TRBJ2-5; 12 bases match TRBD2. Germline-derived CDR1 and CDR2 are SGHAT and FQDESV (reference sequence). The CDR3 is 15 amino acids.

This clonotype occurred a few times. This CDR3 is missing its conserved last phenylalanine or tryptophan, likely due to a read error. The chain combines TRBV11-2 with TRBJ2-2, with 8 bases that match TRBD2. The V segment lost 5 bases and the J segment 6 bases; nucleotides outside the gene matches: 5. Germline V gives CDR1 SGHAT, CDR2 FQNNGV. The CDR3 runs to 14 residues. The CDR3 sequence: CASSKSGSPGELFL. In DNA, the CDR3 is TGTGCCAGCAGCAAGAGCGGGAGCCCCGGGGAGCTGTTTCTT.

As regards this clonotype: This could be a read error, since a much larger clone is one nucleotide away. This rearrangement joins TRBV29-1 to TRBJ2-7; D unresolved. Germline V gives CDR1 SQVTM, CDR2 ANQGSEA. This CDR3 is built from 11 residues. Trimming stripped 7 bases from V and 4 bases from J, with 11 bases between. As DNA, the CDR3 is TGCAGCGGGCAGGTGAGGTACGAGCAGTACTTC. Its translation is CSGQVRYEQYF.